Listed below are T cell receptor beta chains from one sample, sequenced in a study of beta chain features in type 1 diabetes. Measured with immunoSEQ multiplex PCR; TCRdb has only the in-frame clones, and not every one. This table has 130,000 or so clones, over 8% appearing once. Sequencing was done on a sample of central memory CD4+ T cells from blood. The receptors originated from a woman in her thirties or forties in good health. Both conserved end residues are part of each CDR3. D genes are given only for firm matches. Rows give clone size only sometimes, using once, few, many, or a class for an expanded clone.

CDR3 protein: CASIIEAWQYF
CDR3 DNA: TGTGCCAGCATCATAGAAGCTTGGCAGTACTTC
D gene: .
V gene: TRBV21-1
clone size: .
J gene: TRBJ2-7

CDR3 protein: CASSPPGQGTEAFF
CDR3 DNA: TGTGCCAGCAGCCCCCCGGGACAGGGCACTGAAGCTTTCTTT
D gene: TRBD1
V gene: TRBV7-9
clone size: .
J gene: TRBJ1-1

CDR3 protein: CASSPRGAGYTF
CDR3 DNA: TGTGCCAGCAGTCCCAGGGGTGCTGGCTACACCTTC
D gene: .
V gene: TRBV5-4
clone size: .
J gene: TRBJ1-2

CDR3 protein: CASRQGSTEAFF
CDR3 DNA: TGTGCCAGCAGACAGGGGAGCACTGAAGCTTTCTTT
D gene: TRBD1
V gene: TRBV11-2
clone size: many
J gene: TRBJ1-1

CDR3 protein: CASSRQGAGTEAFF
CDR3 DNA: TGCGCCAGCAGCAGACAGGGGGCAGGGACTGAAGCTTTCTTT
D gene: TRBD1
V gene: TRBV5-1
clone size: once
J gene: TRBJ1-1

CDR3 protein: CASSLVTGSSYNEQFF
CDR3 DNA: TGTGCCAGCAGCTTGGTGACTGGCAGCTCCTACAATGAGCAGTTCTTC
D gene: .
V gene: TRBV5-6
clone size: .
J gene: TRBJ2-1

CDR3 protein: CASSTLTGNQPQHF
CDR3 DNA: TGTGCCAGCAGCACTCTAACAGGCAATCAGCCCCAGCATTTT
D gene: .
V gene: TRBV7-2
clone size: .
J gene: TRBJ1-5

CDR3 protein: CASSRDHEQFF
CDR3 DNA: TGTGCCAGCAGTCGGGATCATGAGCAGTTCTTC
D gene: .
V gene: TRBV6-5
clone size: few
J gene: TRBJ2-1

CDR3 protein: CASSPTQGRQPQHF
CDR3 DNA: TGTGCCAGCAGCCCTACACAGGGTAGGCAGCCCCAGCATTTT
D gene: .
V gene: TRBV7-6
clone size: .
J gene: TRBJ1-5

CDR3 protein: CASSINSGTLNTEAFF
CDR3 DNA: TGTGCCAGCTCAATTAATAGCGGGACCTTGAACACTGAAGCTTTCTTT
D gene: .
V gene: TRBV18
clone size: .
J gene: TRBJ1-1

CDR3 protein: CASSTRGGETYNEQFF
CDR3 DNA: TGTGCCAGCAGTACTAGGGGGGGTGAGACCTACAATGAGCAGTTCTTC
D gene: .
V gene: TRBV7-2
clone size: few
J gene: TRBJ2-1

CDR3 protein: CASSQRRGSGQETQYF
CDR3 DNA: TGTGCCAGCAGCCAAAGAAGGGGGAGCGGCCAAGAGACCCAGTACTTC
D gene: .
V gene: TRBV7-2
clone size: .
J gene: TRBJ2-5

CDR3 protein: CAISDGTSSNEQFF
CDR3 DNA: TGTGCCATCAGTGATGGGACTAGCTCCAATGAGCAGTTCTTC
D gene: TRBD2
V gene: TRBV10-3
clone size: many
J gene: TRBJ2-1

CDR3 protein: CASKAGGINEQFF
CDR3 DNA: TGTGCCAGCAAGGCGGGGGGGATTAATGAGCAGTTCTTC
D gene: TRBD2
V gene: TRBV2
clone size: .
J gene: TRBJ2-1

CDR3 protein: CASSPALRQRGGQNEQFF
CDR3 DNA: TGTGCCAGCAGCCCCGCACTTCGCCAGCGGGGGGGCCAGAATGAGCAGTTCTTC
D gene: TRBD2
V gene: TRBV7-6
clone size: few
J gene: TRBJ2-1

CDR3 protein: CASSESLAGLRETQYF
CDR3 DNA: TGTGCCAGCAGTGAATCGTTAGCGGGGCTACGGGAGACCCAGTACTTC
D gene: TRBD2
V gene: TRBV25-1
clone size: few
J gene: TRBJ2-5

CDR3 protein: CASSPAPMDKNYGYTF
CDR3 DNA: TGCGCCAGCAGTCCGGCCCCCATGGACAAGAACTATGGCTACACCTTC
D gene: .
V gene: TRBV5-1
clone size: few
J gene: TRBJ1-2

CDR3 protein: CASSLSPGGPREQFF
CDR3 DNA: TGTGCCAGCAGCTTATCACCGGGGGGGCCCCGAGAGCAGTTCTTC
D gene: TRBD2
V gene: TRBV7-2
clone size: few
J gene: TRBJ2-1